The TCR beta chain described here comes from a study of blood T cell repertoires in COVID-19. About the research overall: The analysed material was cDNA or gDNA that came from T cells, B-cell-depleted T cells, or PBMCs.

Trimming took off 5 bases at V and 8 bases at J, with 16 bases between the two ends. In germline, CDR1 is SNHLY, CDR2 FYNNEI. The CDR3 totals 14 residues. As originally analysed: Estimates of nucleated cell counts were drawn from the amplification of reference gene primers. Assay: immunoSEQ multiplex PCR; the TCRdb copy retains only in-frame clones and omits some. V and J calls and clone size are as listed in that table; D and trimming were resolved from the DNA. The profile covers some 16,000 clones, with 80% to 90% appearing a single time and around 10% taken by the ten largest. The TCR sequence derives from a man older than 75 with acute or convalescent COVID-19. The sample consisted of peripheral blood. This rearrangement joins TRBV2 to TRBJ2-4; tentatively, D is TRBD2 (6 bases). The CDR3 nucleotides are TGTGCCAGCAGTCGGGACTTACTGACAGACATTCAGTACTTC. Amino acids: CASSRDLLTDIQYF.